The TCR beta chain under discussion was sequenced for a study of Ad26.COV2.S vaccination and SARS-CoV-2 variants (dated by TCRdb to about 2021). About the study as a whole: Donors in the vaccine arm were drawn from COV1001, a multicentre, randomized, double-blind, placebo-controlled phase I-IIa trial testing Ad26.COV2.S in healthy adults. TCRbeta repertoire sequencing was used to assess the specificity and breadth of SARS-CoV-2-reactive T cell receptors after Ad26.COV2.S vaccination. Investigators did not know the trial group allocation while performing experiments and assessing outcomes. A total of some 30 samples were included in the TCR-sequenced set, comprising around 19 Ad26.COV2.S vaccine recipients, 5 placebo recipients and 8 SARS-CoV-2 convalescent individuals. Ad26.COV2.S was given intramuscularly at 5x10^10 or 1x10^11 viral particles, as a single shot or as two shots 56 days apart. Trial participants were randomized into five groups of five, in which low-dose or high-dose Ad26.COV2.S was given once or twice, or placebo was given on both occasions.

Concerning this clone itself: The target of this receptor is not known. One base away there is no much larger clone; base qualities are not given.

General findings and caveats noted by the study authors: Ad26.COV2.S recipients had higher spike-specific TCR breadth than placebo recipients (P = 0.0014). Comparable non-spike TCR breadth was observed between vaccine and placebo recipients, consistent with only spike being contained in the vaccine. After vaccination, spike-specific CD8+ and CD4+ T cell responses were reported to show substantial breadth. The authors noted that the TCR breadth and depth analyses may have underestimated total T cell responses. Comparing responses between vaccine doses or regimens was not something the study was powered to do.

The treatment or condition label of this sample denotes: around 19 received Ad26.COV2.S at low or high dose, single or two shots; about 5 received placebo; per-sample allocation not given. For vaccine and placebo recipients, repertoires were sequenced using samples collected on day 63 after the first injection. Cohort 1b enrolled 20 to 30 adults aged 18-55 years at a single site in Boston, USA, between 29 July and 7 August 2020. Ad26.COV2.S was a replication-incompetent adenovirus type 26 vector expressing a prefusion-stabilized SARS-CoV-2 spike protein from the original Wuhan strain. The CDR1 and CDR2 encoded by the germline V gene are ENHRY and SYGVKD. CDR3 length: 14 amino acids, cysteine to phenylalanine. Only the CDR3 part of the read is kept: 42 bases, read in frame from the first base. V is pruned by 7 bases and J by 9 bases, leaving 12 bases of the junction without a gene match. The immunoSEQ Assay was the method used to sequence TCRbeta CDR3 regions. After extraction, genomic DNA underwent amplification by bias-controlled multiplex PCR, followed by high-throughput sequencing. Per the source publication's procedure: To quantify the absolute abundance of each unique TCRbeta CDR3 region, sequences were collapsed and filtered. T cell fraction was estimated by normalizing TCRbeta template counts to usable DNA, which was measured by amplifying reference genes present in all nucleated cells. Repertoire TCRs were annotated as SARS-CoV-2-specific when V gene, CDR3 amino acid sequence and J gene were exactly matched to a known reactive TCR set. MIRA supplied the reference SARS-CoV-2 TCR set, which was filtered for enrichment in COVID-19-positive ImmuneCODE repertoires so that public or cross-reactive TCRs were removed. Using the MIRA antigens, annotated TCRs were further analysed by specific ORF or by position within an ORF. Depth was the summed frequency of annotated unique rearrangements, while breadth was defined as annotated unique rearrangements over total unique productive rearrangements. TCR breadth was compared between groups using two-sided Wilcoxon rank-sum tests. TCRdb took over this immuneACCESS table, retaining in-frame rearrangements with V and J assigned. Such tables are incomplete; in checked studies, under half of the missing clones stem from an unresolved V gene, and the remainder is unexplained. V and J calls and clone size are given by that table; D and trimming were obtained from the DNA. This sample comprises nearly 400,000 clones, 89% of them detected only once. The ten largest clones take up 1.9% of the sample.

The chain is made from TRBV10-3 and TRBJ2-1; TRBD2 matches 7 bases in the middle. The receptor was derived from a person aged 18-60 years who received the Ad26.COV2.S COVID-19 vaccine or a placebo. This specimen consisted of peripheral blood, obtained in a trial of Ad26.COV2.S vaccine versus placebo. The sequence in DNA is TGTGCCATCATGGGGAGGGCCGGACGAGGTGAGCAGTTCTTC. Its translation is CAIMGRAGRGEQFF.